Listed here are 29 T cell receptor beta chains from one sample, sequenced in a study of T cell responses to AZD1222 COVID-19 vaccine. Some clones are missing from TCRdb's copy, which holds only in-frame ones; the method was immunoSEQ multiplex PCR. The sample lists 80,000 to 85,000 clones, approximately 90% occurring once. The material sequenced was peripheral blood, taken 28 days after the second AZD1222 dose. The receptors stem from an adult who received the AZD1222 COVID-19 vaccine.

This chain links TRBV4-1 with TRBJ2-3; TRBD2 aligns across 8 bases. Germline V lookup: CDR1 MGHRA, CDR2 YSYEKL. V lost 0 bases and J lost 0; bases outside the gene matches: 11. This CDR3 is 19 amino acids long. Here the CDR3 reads CASSQDAAAGASSTDTQYF. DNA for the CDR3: TGCGCCAGCAGCCAAGATGCTGCAGCGGGAGCCTCTAGCACAGATACGCAGTATTTT.

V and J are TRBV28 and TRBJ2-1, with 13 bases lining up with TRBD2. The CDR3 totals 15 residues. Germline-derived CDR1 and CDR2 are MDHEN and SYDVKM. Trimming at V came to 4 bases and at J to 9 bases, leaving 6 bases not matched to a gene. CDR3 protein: CASSSTSGRWGEQFF. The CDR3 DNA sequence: TGTGCCAGCAGTTCGACTAGCGGGAGGTGGGGTGAGCAGTTCTTC.

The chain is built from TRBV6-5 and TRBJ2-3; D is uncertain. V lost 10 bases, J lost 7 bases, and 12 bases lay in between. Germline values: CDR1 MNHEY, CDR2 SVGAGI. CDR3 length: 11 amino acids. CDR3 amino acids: CATFVENTQYF. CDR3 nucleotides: TGTGCCACCTTCGTCGAGAATACGCAGTATTTT.

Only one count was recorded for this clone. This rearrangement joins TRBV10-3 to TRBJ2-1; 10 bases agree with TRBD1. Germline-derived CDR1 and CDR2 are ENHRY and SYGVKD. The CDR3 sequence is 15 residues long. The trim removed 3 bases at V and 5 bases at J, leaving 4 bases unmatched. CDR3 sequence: CAISDGTGANNEQFF. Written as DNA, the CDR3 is TGTGCCATCAGTGATGGGACAGGGGCGAACAATGAGCAGTTCTTC.

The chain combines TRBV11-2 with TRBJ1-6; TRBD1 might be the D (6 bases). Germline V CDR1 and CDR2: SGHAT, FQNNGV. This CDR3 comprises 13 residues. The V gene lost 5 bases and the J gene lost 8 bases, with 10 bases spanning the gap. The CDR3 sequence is CASSLRTDSPLHF. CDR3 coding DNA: TGTGCCAGCAGCCTACGGACAGATTCACCCCTCCACTTT.

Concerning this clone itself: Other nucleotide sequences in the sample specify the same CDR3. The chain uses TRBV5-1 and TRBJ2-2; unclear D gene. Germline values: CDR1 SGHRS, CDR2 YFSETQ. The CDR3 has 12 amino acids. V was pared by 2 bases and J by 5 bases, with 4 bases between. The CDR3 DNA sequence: TGCGCCAGCAGCTTAAATACCGGGGAGCTGTTTTTT. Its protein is CASSLNTGELFF.

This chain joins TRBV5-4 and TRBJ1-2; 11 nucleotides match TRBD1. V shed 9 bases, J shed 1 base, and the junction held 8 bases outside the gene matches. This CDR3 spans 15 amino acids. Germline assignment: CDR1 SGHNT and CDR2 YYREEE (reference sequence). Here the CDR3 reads CATGTGGLNNYGYTF. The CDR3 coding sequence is TGTGCCACCGGGACAGGGGGACTTAATAACTATGGCTACACCTTC.

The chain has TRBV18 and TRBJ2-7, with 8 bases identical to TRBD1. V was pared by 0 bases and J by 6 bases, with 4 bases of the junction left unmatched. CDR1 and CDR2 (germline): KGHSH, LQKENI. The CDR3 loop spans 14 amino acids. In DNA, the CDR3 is TGTGCCAGCTCACCACCGACAGGGGTCTCCGAGCAGTACTTC. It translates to CASSPPTGVSEQYF.

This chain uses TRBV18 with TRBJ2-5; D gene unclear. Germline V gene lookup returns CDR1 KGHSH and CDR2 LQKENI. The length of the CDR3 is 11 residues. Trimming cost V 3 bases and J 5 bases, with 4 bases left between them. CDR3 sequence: CASSPGETQYF. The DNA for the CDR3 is TGTGCCAGCTCACCGGGGGAGACCCAGTACTTC.

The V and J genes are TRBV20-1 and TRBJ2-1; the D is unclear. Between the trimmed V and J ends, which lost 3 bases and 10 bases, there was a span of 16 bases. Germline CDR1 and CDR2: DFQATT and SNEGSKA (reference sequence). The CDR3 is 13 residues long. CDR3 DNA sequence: TGCAGTGCTAGTGACGGGCTGATCCAGGAGCAGTTCTTC. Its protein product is CSASDGLIQEQFF.

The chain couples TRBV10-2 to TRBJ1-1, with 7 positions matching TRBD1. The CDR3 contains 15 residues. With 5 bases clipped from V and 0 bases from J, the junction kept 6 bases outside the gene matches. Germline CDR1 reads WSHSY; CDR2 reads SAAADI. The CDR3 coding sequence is TGCGCCAGCAGTCGGACAGGATCTTTGAACACTGAAGCTTTCTTT. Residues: CASSRTGSLNTEAFF.

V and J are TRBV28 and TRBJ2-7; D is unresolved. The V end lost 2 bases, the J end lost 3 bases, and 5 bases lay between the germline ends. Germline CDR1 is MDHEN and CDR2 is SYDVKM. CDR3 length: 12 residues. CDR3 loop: CASSLEYYEQYF. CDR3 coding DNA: TGTGCCAGCAGTTTAGAGTACTACGAGCAGTACTTC.

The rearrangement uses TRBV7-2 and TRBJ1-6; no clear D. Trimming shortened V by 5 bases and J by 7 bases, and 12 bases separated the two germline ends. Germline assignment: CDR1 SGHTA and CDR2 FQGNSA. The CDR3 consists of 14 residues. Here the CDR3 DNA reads TGTGCCAGCAGCCGTTTCCAGGCGAATTCACCCCTCCACTTT. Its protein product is CASSRFQANSPLHF.

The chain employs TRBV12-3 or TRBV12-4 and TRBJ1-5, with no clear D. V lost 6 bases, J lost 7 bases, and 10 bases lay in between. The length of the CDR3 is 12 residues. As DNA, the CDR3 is TGTGCCAGCAGCCCGGCCGGCCAGCCCCAGCATTTT. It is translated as CASSPAGQPQHF.

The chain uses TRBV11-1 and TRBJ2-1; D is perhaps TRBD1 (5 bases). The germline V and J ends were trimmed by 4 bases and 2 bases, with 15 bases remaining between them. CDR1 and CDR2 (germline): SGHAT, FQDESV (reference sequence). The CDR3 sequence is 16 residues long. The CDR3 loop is CASSSSAGIAYNEQFF. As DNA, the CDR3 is TGTGCCAGCAGCTCCTCGGCAGGGATAGCCTACAATGAGCAGTTCTTC.

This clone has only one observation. The CDR3 region is CASSPLIYEQYF. The CDR3 coding sequence is TGTGCCAGCAGCCCCCTTATCTACGAGCAGTACTTC. This chain connects TRBV2 to TRBJ2-7; the D is unclear. The CDR3 has 12 amino acids. The V gene lost 6 bases and the J gene lost 3 bases, with 9 bases spanning the gap. Germline CDR1 SNHLY, CDR2 FYNNEI.

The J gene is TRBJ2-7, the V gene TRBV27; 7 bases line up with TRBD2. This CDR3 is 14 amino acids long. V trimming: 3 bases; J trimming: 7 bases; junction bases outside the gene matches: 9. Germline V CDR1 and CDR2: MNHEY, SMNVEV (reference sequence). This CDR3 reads CASSFSGMGGEQYF. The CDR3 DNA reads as TGTGCCAGCAGTTTTTCTGGTATGGGGGGGGAGCAGTACTTC.

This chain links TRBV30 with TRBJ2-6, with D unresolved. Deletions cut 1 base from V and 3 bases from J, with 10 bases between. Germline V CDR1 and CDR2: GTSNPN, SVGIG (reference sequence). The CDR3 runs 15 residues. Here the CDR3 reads CAWSDPAVGANVLTF. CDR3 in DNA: TGTGCCTGGAGTGACCCAGCCGTTGGGGCCAACGTCCTGACTTTC.

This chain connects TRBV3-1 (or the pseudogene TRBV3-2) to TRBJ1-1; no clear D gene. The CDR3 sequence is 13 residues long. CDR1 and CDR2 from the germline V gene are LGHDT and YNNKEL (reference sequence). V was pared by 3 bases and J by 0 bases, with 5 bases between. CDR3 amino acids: CASSQGMNTEAFF. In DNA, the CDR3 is TGTGCCAGCAGCCAGGGAATGAACACTGAAGCTTTCTTT.

CDR3 region: CAWNSPLHF. The CDR3 DNA reads as TGTGCCTGGAATTCACCCCTCCACTTT. This sequence joins TRBV30 and TRBJ1-6; D ambiguous. The CDR3 has 9 residues. The V gene lost 4 bases and the J gene lost 8 bases, with 0 bases spanning the gap. CDR1 is GTSNPN, CDR2 SVGIG, per germline (reference sequence). The full variable domain, completed using reference TRBV30 and TRBJ1-6, is SQTIHQWPATLVQPVGSPLSLECTVEGTSNPNLYWYRQAAGRGLQLLFYSVGIGQISSEVPQNLSASRPQDRQFILSSKKLLLSDSGFYLCAWNSPLHFGNGTRLTVT.

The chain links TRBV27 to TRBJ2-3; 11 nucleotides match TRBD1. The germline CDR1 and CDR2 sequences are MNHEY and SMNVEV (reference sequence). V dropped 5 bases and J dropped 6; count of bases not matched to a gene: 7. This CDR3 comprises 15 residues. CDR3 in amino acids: CASSHGQGARDTQYF. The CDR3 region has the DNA TGTGCCAGCAGTCATGGACAGGGGGCGCGGGATACGCAGTATTTT.

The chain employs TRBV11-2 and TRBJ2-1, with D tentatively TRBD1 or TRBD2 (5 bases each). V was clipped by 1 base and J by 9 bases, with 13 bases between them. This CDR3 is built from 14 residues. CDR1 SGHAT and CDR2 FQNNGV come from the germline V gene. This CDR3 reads CASSLAPRDAEQFF. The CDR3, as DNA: TGTGCCAGCAGCTTAGCTCCTAGGGACGCTGAGCAGTTCTTC.

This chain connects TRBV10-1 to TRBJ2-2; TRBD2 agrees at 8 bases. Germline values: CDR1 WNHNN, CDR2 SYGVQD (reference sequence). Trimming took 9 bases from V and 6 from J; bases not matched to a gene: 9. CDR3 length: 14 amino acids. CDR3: CASSSGRGPGELFF. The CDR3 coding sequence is TGCGCCAGTTCAAGCGGGAGAGGTCCCGGGGAGCTGTTTTTT.

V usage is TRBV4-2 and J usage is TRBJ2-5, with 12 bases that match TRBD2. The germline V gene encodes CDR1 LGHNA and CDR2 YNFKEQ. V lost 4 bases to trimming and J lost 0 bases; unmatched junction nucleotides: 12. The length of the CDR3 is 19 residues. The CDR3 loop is CASSPGTSGLEGYQETQYF. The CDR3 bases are TGTGCCAGCAGCCCTGGGACTAGCGGGCTCGAAGGGTACCAAGAGACCCAGTACTTC.

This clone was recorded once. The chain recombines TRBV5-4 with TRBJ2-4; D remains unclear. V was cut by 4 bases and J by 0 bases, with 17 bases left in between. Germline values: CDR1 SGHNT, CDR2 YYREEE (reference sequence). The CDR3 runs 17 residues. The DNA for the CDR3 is TGTGCCAGCAGCCCTAGTATCGGAGAAGGAGCCAAAAACATTCAGTACTTC. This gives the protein CASSPSIGEGAKNIQYF.

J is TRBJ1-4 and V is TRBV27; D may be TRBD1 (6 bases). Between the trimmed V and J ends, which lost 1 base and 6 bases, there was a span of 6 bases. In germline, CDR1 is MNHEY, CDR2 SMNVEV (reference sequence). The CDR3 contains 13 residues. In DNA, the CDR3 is TGTGCCAGCAGTTTATACAGGGATGAAAAACTGTTTTTT. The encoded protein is CASSLYRDEKLFF.

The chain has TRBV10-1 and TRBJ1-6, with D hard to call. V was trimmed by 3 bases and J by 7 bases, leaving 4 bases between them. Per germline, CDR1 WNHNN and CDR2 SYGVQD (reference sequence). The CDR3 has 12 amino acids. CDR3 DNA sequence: TGCGCCAGCAGTGAAGGGAATTCACCCCTCCACTTT. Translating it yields CASSEGNSPLHF.

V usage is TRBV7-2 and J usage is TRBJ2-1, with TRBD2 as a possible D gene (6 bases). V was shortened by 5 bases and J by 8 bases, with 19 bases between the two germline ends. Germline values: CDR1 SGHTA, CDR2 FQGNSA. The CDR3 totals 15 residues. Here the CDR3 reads CASSPRRGPSHEQFF. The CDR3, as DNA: TGTGCCAGCAGCCCCCGGAGGGGACCGTCGCATGAGCAGTTCTTC.

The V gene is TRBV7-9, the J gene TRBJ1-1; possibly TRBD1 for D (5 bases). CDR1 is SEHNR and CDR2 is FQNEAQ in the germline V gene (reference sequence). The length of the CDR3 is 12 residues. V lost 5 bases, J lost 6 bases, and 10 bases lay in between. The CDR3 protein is CASSRDLPEAFF. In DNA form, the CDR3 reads TGTGCCAGCAGCAGGGACCTCCCTGAAGCTTTCTTT.